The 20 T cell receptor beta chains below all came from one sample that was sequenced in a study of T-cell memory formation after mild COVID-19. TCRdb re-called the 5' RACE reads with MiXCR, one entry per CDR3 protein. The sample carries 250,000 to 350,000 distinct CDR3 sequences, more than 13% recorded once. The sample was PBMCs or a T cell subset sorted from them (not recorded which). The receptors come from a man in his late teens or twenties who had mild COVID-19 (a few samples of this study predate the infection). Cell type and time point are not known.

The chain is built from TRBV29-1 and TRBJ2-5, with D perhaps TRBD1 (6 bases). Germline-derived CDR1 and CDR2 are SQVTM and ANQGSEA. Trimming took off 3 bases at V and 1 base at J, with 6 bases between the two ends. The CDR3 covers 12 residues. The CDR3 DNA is TGCAGCGTTGAGGGGGCCCAAGAGACCCAGTACTTC. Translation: CSVEGAQETQYF. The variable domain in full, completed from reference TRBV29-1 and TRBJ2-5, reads SAVISQKPSRDICQRGTSLTIQCQVDSQVTMMFWYRQQPGQSLTLIATANQGSEATYESGFVIDKFPISRPNLTFSTLTVSNMSPEDSSIYLCSVEGAQETQYFGPGTRLLVL.

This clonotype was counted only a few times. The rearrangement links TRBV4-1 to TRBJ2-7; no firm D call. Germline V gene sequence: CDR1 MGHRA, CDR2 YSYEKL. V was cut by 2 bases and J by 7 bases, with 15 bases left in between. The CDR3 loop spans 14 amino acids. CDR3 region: CASSQLYEHREQYF. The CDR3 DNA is TGCGCCAGCAGCCAATTGTACGAGCATCGAGAGCAGTACTTC.

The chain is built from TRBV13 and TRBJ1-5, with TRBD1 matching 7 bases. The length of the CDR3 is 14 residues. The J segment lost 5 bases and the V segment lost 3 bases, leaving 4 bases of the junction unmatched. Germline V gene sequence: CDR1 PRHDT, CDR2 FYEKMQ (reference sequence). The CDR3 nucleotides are TGTGCCAGCAGCTTGAGGGGGCAACATCAGCCCCAGCATTTT. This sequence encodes CASSLRGQHQPQHF.

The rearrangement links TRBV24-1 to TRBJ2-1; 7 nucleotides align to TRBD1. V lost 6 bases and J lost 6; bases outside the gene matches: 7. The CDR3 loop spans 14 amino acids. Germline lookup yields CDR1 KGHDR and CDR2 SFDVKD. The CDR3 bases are TGTGCCACCAGTCGCACTGGGACAGTCAATGAGCAGTTCTTC. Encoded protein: CATSRTGTVNEQFF.

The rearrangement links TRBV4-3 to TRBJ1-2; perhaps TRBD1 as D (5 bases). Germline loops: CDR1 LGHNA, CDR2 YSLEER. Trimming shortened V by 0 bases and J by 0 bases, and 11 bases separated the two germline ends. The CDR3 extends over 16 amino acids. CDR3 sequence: CASSQDMARANYGYTF. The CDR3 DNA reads TGCGCCAGCAGCCAAGACATGGCCAGGGCTAACTATGGCTACACCTTC.

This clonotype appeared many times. This CDR3 is CASSRQGKSDTQYF. The CDR3 DNA sequence: TGTGCCAGCAGCCGACAGGGAAAGTCCGATACGCAGTATTTT. The chain recombines TRBV7-2 with TRBJ2-3, with 7 bases matching TRBD1. CDR1 and CDR2 from the germline V gene are SGHTA and FQGNSA. V was clipped by 5 bases and J by 6 bases; unmatched bases: 8. This CDR3 region has 14 residues.

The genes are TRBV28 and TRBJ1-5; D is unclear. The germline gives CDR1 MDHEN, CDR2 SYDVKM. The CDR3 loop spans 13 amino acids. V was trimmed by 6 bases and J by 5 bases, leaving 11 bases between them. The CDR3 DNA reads TGTGCCAGCAGCCACTCGTGGGATCAGCCCCAGCATTTT. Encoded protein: CASSHSWDQPQHF. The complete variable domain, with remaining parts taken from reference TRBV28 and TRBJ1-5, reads DVKVTQSSRYLVKRTGEKVFLECVQDMDHENMFWYRQDPGLGLRLIYFSYDVKMKEKGDIPEGYSVSREKKERFSLILESASTNQTSMYLCASSHSWDQPQHFGDGTRLSIL.

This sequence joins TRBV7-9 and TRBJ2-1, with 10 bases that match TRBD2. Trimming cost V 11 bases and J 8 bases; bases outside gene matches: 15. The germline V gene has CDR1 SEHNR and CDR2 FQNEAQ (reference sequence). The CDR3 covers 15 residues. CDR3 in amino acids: CASSLLAGSRHEQFF. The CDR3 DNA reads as TGTGCCTCCTCCCTACTAGCGGGGTCTAGGCATGAGCAGTTCTTC.

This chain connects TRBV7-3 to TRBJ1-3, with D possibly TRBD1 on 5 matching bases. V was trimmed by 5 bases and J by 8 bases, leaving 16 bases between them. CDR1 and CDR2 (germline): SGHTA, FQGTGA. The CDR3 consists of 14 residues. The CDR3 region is CASSPMGGSDTIYF. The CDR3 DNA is TGTGCCAGCAGCCCCATGGGGGGTTCCGACACCATATATTTT.

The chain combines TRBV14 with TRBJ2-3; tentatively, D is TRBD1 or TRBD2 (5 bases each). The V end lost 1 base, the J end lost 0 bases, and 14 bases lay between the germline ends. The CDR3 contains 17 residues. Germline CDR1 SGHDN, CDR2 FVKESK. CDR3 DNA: TGTGCCAGCAGCCAAGTCCGGGACGGCACTAGCACAGATACGCAGTATTTT. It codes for CASSQVRDGTSTDTQYF.

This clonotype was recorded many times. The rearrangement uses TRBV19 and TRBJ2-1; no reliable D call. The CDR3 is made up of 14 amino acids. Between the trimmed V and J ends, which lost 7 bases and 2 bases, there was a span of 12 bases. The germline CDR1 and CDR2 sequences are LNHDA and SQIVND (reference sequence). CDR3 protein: CASTRRSPYNEQFF. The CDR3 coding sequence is TGTGCCAGTACTCGACGGTCGCCCTACAATGAGCAGTTCTTC. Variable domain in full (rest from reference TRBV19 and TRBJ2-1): DGGITQSPKYLFRKEGQNVTLSCEQNLNHDAMYWYRQDPGQGLRLIYYSQIVNDFQKGDIAEGYSVSREKKESFPLTVTSAQKNPTAFYLCASTRRSPYNEQFFGPGTRLTVL.

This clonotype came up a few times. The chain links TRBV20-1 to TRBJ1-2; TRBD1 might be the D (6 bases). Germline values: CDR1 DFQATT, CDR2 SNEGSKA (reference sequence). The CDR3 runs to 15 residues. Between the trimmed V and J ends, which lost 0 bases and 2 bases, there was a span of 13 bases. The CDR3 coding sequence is TGCAGTGCTAGAGATCTAGGCAGGGGAAACTATGGCTACACCTTC. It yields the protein CSARDLGRGNYGYTF.

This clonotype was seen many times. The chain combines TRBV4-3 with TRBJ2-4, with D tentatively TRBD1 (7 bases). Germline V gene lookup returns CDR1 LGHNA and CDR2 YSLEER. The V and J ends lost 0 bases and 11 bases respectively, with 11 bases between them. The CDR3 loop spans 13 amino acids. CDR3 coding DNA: TGCGCCAGCAGCCAAGATGGAGGGGGCGTTCAGTACTTC. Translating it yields CASSQDGGGVQYF.

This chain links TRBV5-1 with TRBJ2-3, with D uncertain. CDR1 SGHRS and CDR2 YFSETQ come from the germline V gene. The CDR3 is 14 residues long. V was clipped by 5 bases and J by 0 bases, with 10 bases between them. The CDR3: CASSSFPSTDTQYF. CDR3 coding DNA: TGCGCCAGCAGTTCTTTCCCTAGCACAGATACGCAGTATTTT.

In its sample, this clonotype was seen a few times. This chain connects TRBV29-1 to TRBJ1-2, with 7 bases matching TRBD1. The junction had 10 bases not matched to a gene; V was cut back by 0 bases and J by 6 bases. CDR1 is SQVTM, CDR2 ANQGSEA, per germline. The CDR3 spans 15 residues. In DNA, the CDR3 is TGCAGCGTTGAAGAGACAGGGCTAAGTCTTAATGGCTACACCTTC. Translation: CSVEETGLSLNGYTF.

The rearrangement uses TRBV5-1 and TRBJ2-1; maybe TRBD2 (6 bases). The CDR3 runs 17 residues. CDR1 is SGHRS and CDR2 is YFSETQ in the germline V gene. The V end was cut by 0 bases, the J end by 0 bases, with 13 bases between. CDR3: CASSLGPDGSSYNEQFF. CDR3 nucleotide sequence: TGCGCCAGCAGCTTGGGTCCTGACGGGAGCTCCTACAATGAGCAGTTCTTC.

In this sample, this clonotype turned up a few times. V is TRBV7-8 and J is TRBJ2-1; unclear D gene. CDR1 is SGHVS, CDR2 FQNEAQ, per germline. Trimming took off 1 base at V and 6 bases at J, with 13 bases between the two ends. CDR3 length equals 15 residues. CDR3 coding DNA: TGTGCCAGCAGCTTAGGGCCAGTCCGTAGCAATGAGCAGTTCTTC. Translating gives CASSLGPVRSNEQFF.

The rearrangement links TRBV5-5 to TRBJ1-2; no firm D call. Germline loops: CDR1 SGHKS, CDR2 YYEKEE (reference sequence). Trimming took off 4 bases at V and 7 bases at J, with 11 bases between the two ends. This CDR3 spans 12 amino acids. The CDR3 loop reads CASSPAGVGYTF. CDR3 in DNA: TGTGCCAGCAGCCCCGCTGGGGTTGGCTACACCTTC. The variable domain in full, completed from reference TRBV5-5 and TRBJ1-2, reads DAGVTQSPTHLIKTRGQQVTLRCSPISGHKSVSWYQQVLGQGPQFIFQYYEKEERGRGNFPDRFSARQFPNYSSELNVNALLLGDSALYLCASSPAGVGYTFGSGTRLTVV.

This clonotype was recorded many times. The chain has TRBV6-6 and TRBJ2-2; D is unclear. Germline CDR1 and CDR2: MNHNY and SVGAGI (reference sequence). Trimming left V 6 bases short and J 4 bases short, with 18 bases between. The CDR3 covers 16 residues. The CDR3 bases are TGTGCCAGCAGCCCACCGCCTTGGACGGGCACCGGGGAGCTGTTTTTT. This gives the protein CASSPPPWTGTGELFF.

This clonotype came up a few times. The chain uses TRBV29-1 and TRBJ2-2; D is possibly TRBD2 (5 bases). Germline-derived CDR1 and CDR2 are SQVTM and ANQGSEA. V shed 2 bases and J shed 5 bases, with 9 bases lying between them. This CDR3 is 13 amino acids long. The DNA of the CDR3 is TGCAGCGTTGAAACCCCGGGGACCGGGGAGCTGTTTTTT. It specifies CSVETPGTGELFF.